A selection of T cell receptor beta chains follows, all from one sample in a study of vaccination and CD4 T cells after COVID-19. Each CDR3 protein gets one entry after TCRdb re-called the PCR reads with MiXCR. In the table there are about 4,900 distinct CDR3 sequences, roughly 28% of which are singletons. Their specific antigens are unknown. The material sequenced was CD4+ T cells from blood, cultured in vitro. These receptors were collected from a human donor in good health. Both conserved end residues are part of each CDR3. A D gene is named only where the DNA matches it firmly. A clone size is listed for some rows: how often the clone was seen (once, few, many), or a class if it is expanded.

d_gene: TRBD1; len: 14; j_gene: TRBJ1-2; abundance: -; v_gene: TRBV7-2; CDR3aa: CASSQGAQDYGYTF; CDR3nt: TGTGCCAGCAGTCAGGGGGCGCAGGACTATGGCTACACCTTC
d_gene: -; len: 14; j_gene: TRBJ2-3; abundance: -; v_gene: TRBV11-2; CDR3aa: CASSPLVATDTQYF; CDR3nt: TGTGCCAGCAGCCCCCTAGTAGCCACAGATACGCAGTATTTT
d_gene: -; len: 14; j_gene: TRBJ1-1; abundance: few; v_gene: TRBV6-5; CDR3aa: CASSSSSQDTEAFF; CDR3nt: TGTGCCAGCAGTTCCTCGTCTCAGGACACTGAAGCTTTCTTT
d_gene: -; len: 14; j_gene: TRBJ1-1; abundance: few; v_gene: TRBV27; CDR3aa: CASSSAEVNTEAFF; CDR3nt: TGTGCCAGCAGTAGCGCAGAAGTGAACACTGAAGCTTTCTTT
d_gene: -; len: 13; j_gene: TRBJ1-2; abundance: -; v_gene: TRBV6-1; CDR3aa: CASRDGQLYGYTF; CDR3nt: TGTGCCAGCAGAGACGGACAGCTCTATGGCTACACCTTC
d_gene: TRBD1; len: 17; j_gene: TRBJ1-5; abundance: -; v_gene: TRBV7-8; CDR3aa: CASSLVGQGWGDQPQHF; CDR3nt: TGTGCCAGCAGCTTAGTCGGACAGGGCTGGGGGGATCAGCCCCAGCATTTT
d_gene: -; len: 14; j_gene: TRBJ2-2; abundance: -; v_gene: TRBV7-8; CDR3aa: CASSLQTGTGELFF; CDR3nt: TGTGCCAGCAGCCTTCAGACAGGCACCGGGGAGCTGTTTTTT
d_gene: -; len: 11; j_gene: TRBJ2-7; abundance: few; v_gene: TRBV6-5; CDR3aa: CASSYAGSEYF; CDR3nt: TGTGCCAGCAGTTACGCGGGATCAGAGTACTTC
d_gene: TRBD1; len: 15; j_gene: TRBJ2-7; abundance: -; v_gene: TRBV14; CDR3aa: CASSLKLGQAYEQYF; CDR3nt: TGTGCCAGCAGCCTGAAGCTGGGACAGGCTTACGAGCAGTACTTC
d_gene: TRBD1; len: 14; j_gene: TRBJ1-2; abundance: few; v_gene: TRBV6-1; CDR3aa: CASSQGGVYYGYTF; CDR3nt: TGTGCCAGCAGCCAGGGGGGGGTATACTATGGCTACACCTTC
d_gene: TRBD1; len: 16; j_gene: TRBJ2-3; abundance: few; v_gene: TRBV7-6; CDR3aa: CASSLVSTGGSSEKYF; CDR3nt: TGTGCCAGCAGCTTAGTCTCTACAGGGGGCAGTTCCGAAAAGTATTTT
d_gene: TRBD1; len: 16; j_gene: TRBJ2-2; abundance: -; v_gene: TRBV19; CDR3aa: CASSRQGGSSTGELFF; CDR3nt: TGTGCCAGTAGTAGACAGGGGGGCAGCAGCACCGGGGAGCTGTTTTTT
d_gene: -; len: 15; j_gene: TRBJ1-6; abundance: -; v_gene: TRBV30; CDR3aa: CAWTLGRLPSSPLHF; CDR3nt: TGTGCCTGGACCCTGGGGAGGCTCCCTTCTTCACCCCTCCACTTT
d_gene: -; len: 16; j_gene: TRBJ2-6; abundance: -; v_gene: TRBV6-5; CDR3aa: CASSFRRSSGANVLTF; CDR3nt: TGTGCCAGCAGTTTCCGACGGAGCTCTGGGGCCAACGTCCTGACTTTC
d_gene: -; len: 15; j_gene: TRBJ1-1; abundance: -; v_gene: TRBV12-3/TRBV12-4; CDR3aa: CASSLAGGKDTEAFF; CDR3nt: TGTGCCAGCAGCCTCGCGGGGGGAAAGGACACTGAAGCTTTCTTT